This T cell receptor (beta chain) was obtained from a study of PD-1 blockade in mismatch repair-deficient tumors (dated by TCRdb to about 2017). Describing the broader study: The trial enrolled about 90 consecutive patients with roughly 13 mismatch repair-deficient cancer types between late 2013 and late 2016, all previously treated and progressing. Tumor-associated T cell clones in the peripheral blood of patients responding to PD-1 blockade were tracked using deep sequencing of TCR CDR3 regions.

Study-wide conclusions, independent of this receptor: Rapid expansion after pembrolizumab followed by contraction, generally before radiologic responses, was shown by tumor-resident clones, which were often undetectable in blood before treatment.

This clone appeared a single time. What this receptor recognizes is not known. One base away there is no much larger clone; base qualities are not given. Receptor amplification or capture employed the immunoSEQ multiplex PCR assay. The source is immuneACCESS, and TCRdb retained only in-frame sequences with V and J called. Part of the clones is not carried over; for the studies checked, unresolved V genes explain less than half of this, and the remainder is unexplained. Recorded for this sample are some 120,000 clones; roughly 90% of them occurred a single time. The top ten clonotypes cover approximately 10% of the sample. Spanning cysteine to phenylalanine, the CDR3 consists of 15 amino acids. The sequence is cut down to CDR3 DNA, 45 bases in frame from base 1. The CDR1 and CDR2 encoded by the germline V gene are SGDLS and YYNGEE. V loses 0 bases of germline sequence and J loses 3 bases, and the interval between the two ends is 9 bases.

For every enrolled patient, mismatch repair deficiency was confirmed by either polymerase chain reaction or immunohistochemistry. A few patients who responded to pembrolizumab therapy underwent TCR sequencing. Pembrolizumab PD-1 blockade was prospectively tested in advanced mismatch repair-deficient cancers, regardless of tissue of origin, in the phase II trial. Serial peripheral blood T cell samples were collected before and at multiple times after starting PD-1 blockade. Blood sampling times were expressed in weeks after the first pembrolizumab dose. This sequence uses TRBV9 and TRBJ1-4; no D gene call is confident. Source: peripheral blood, taken about 17 months after starting pembrolizumab. The sequence was obtained from an adult with mismatch repair-deficient cancer. The DNA sequence reads TGTGCCAGCAGCGTAGATGGGATAGCTAATGAAAAACTGTTTTTT. Its amino acids are CASSVDGIANEKLFF.